The clone carrying this T cell receptor (beta chain) came up once. The record originates from a study of technical replicates of blood from several donors. The CDR3 has 15 residues. The germline V gene encodes CDR1 LNHNV and CDR2 YYDKDF (reference sequence). V dropped 1 base and J dropped 0; count of bases not matched to a gene: 2. Sequencing used immunoSEQ multiplex PCR; TCRdb keeps in-frame clones, though not all of them. The table lists tens of thousands of clones, roughly 90% of them singletons. The receptor was derived from a human donor in good health. Input material: T cells isolated from PBMCs. The rearrangement joins TRBV15 to TRBJ1-1, with 7 bases lining up with TRBD1. The CDR3 DNA is TGTGCCACCAGCAGAGGAGGGGGCATGAACACTGAAGCTTTCTTT. Protein: CATSRGGGMNTEAFF.